This T cell receptor (beta chain) was sequenced in a study of identical twins. The CDR3 loop spans 16 amino acids. V was trimmed by 4 bases and J by 1 base, leaving 13 bases between them. In germline, CDR1 is MNHEY, CDR2 SMNVEV (reference sequence). TCRdb ran MiXCR on the 5' RACE reads and lists one entry per CDR3 protein. The sample yields 750,000 to 950,000 distinct CDR3 sequences, roughly an eighth seen once. These data were also reused for a study on yellow fever vaccine responses in identical twins.

The material sequenced was PBMCs. This sequence was found in a woman under 30 in good health. V is TRBV27 and J is TRBJ2-2; D unresolved. The chain's CDR3 is CASSSYSTGNTGELFF. In nucleotides, the CDR3 is TGTGCCAGCAGTTCCTACTCGACCGGGAACACCGGGGAGCTGTTTTTT.